A selection of T cell receptor beta chains follows, all from one sample in a study of cytomegalovirus exposure and HLA in healthy donors. Repertoires were generated with immunoSEQ multiplex PCR, while TCRdb's copy carries only in-frame clones and drops some. Of around 110,000 clones listed, 50% to 65% are singletons. The sample taken for sequencing was PBMCs. The source is a woman in her thirties or forties in good health and CMV-seropositive. The CDR3 runs from the conserved cysteine through the conserved F or W. A D gene is named only where the DNA matches it firmly. The listing skips clone size in some rows; elsewhere it reads once, few, many or a size class.

D: .
V: TRBV19
size: .
J: TRBJ2-2
CDR3: CASSIPGSKRGTGELFF
DNA: TGTGCCAGTAGTATTCCCGGATCCAAAAGGGGGACCGGGGAGCTGTTTTTT

D: .
V: TRBV29-1
size: .
J: TRBJ2-7
CDR3: CSVETTYEQYF
DNA: TGCAGCGTTGAGACTACCTACGAGCAGTACTTC

D: .
V: TRBV7-9
size: .
J: TRBJ1-1
CDR3: CASSPYGVTEAFF
DNA: TGTGCCAGCAGCCCATACGGAGTAACTGAAGCTTTCTTT

D: TRBD1
V: TRBV15
size: .
J: TRBJ2-6
CDR3: CATSKGALGNSGANVLTF
DNA: TGTGCCACCAGCAAGGGGGCTCTGGGTAACTCTGGGGCCAACGTCCTGACTTTC

D: TRBD1
V: TRBV28
size: .
J: TRBJ1-1
CDR3: CASRPTGGELGNTEAFF
DNA: TGTGCCAGCAGACCCACAGGGGGCGAATTGGGGAACACTGAAGCTTTCTTT

D: .
V: TRBV15
size: few
J: TRBJ1-4
CDR3: CATSRGNRVPNEKLFF
DNA: TGTGCCACCAGCAGAGGAAACAGGGTTCCTAATGAAAAACTGTTTTTT

D: .
V: TRBV4-2
size: .
J: TRBJ2-3
CDR3: CASSQDRAFWRLHTDTQYF
DNA: TGTGCCAGCAGCCAAGATAGGGCGTTCTGGAGACTACACACAGATACGCAGTATTTT

D: TRBD2
V: TRBV19
size: .
J: TRBJ2-1
CDR3: CASTLAGAGDEQFF
DNA: TGTGCCAGTACCCTAGCGGGAGCCGGCGATGAGCAGTTCTTC

D: TRBD2
V: TRBV2
size: few
J: TRBJ2-1
CDR3: CASSAGTSGYNEQFF
DNA: TGTGCCAGCAGCGCCGGGACTAGCGGGTACAATGAGCAGTTCTTC

D: .
V: TRBV28
size: .
J: TRBJ1-3
CDR3: CASSLSGAGNTIYF
DNA: TGTGCCAGCAGTTTAAGCGGGGCTGGAAACACCATATATTTT

D: TRBD2
V: TRBV9
size: .
J: TRBJ2-5
CDR3: CASSVSSTEAGEQETQYF
DNA: TGTGCCAGCAGCGTATCATCCACCGAAGCGGGAGAGCAGGAGACCCAGTACTTC

D: .
V: TRBV5-6
size: .
J: TRBJ1-6
CDR3: CASSLVSRGSYNSPLHF
DNA: TGTGCCAGCAGCTTAGTGAGTCGGGGGTCCTATAATTCACCCCTCCACTTT

D: TRBD1
V: TRBV29-1
size: .
J: TRBJ1-1
CDR3: CSVGDRANTEAFF
DNA: TGCAGCGTTGGTGACAGGGCGAACACTGAAGCTTTCTTT

D: .
V: TRBV7-2
size: .
J: TRBJ2-6
CDR3: CASSLGLRASGANVLTF
DNA: TGTGCCAGCAGCTTGGGTTTGCGGGCTTCTGGGGCCAACGTCCTGACTTTC

D: TRBD2
V: TRBV7-8
size: .
J: TRBJ2-1
CDR3: CASSLRGAGGSSYNEQFF
DNA: TGTGCCAGCAGCCTTCGAGGGGCGGGAGGGTCCTCCTACAATGAGCAGTTCTTC

D: .
V: TRBV6-5
size: few
J: TRBJ1-5
CDR3: CASSPLGGNQPQHF
DNA: TGTGCCAGCAGTCCCCTAGGGGGCAATCAGCCCCAGCATTTT

D: TRBD1
V: TRBV18
size: .
J: TRBJ1-2
CDR3: CASSPRSRGYGYTF
DNA: TGTGCCAGCTCACCCAGGAGCAGGGGGTATGGCTACACCTTC

D: .
V: TRBV27
size: few
J: TRBJ2-7
CDR3: CASSLASPSFYEQYF
DNA: TGTGCCAGCAGTTTGGCCAGTCCTAGCTTCTACGAGCAGTACTTC

D: TRBD1
V: TRBV4-1
size: .
J: TRBJ1-4
CDR3: CASSRTGVNEKLFF
DNA: TGCGCCAGCAGCCGGACAGGGGTTAATGAAAAACTGTTTTTT

D: TRBD1
V: TRBV15
size: .
J: TRBJ2-7
CDR3: CATNADRGNEQYF
DNA: TGTGCCACCAATGCGGACAGGGGGAACGAGCAGTACTTC

D: TRBD1
V: TRBV4-3
size: .
J: TRBJ2-3
CDR3: CASRDRFETDTQYF
DNA: TGCGCCAGCAGGGACAGGTTCGAGACAGATACGCAGTATTTT

D: TRBD2
V: TRBV7-9
size: few
J: TRBJ2-7
CDR3: CASGGRERGSYEQYF
DNA: TGTGCCAGCGGGGGGAGGGAGCGGGGGTCCTACGAGCAGTACTTC

D: TRBD1
V: TRBV9
size: .
J: TRBJ1-6
CDR3: CASSSGGTGFNSPLHF
DNA: TGTGCCAGCAGTTCAGGGGGTACTGGATTTAATTCACCCCTCCACTTT

D: .
V: TRBV13
size: .
J: TRBJ2-3
CDR3: CASSAARSDTQYF
DNA: TGTGCCAGCAGCGCGGCTAGATCAGATACGCAGTATTTT

D: .
V: TRBV28
size: .
J: TRBJ1-1
CDR3: CASSSGTAEAFF
DNA: TGTGCCAGCAGTTCCGGTACCGCTGAAGCTTTCTTT

D: TRBD1
V: TRBV5-1
size: .
J: TRBJ1-6
CDR3: CASSLGQGEISYNSPLHF
DNA: TGCGCCAGCAGCCTGGGACAGGGGGAAATATCCTATAATTCACCCCTCCACTTT

D: TRBD1
V: TRBV7-9
size: .
J: TRBJ2-3
CDR3: CSSSPGTGTDTQYF
DNA: TGTTCCAGCAGCCCCGGGACAGGCACAGATACGCAGTATTTT

D: .
V: TRBV7-8
size: few
J: TRBJ2-3
CDR3: CASSLSRDRAGGPDTQYF
DNA: TGTGCCAGCAGCTTATCCCGGGACCGAGCGGGTGGTCCTGATACGCAGTATTTT

D: TRBD2
V: TRBV7-2
size: .
J: TRBJ2-1
CDR3: CASGTSGMYNEQFF
DNA: TGTGCCAGCGGGACTAGCGGGATGTACAATGAGCAGTTCTTC

D: .
V: TRBV27
size: once
J: TRBJ1-5
CDR3: CASSWTVNQPQHF
DNA: TGTGCCAGCAGTTGGACAGTCAATCAGCCCCAGCATTTT

D: TRBD1
V: TRBV27
size: .
J: TRBJ2-7
CDR3: CASSWGPGGQTQQYF
DNA: TGTGCCAGCAGTTGGGGGCCAGGGGGCCAAACGCAGCAGTACTTC

D: .
V: TRBV5-1
size: .
J: TRBJ2-7
CDR3: CASSLTVSYSYEQYF
DNA: TGCGCCAGCAGCTTGACAGTCTCTTACTCCTACGAGCAGTACTTC

D: TRBD1
V: TRBV5-1
size: .
J: TRBJ1-2
CDR3: CASSATSGGTNYGYTF
DNA: TGCGCCAGCAGCGCAACCTCAGGGGGAACTAACTATGGCTACACCTTC

D: .
V: TRBV13
size: few
J: TRBJ1-2
CDR3: CASSIRSTGLNILLSGYTF
DNA: TGTGCCAGCAGCATCCGTTCGACAGGCCTAAACATTTTATTGAGTGGCTACACCTTC

D: .
V: TRBV19
size: .
J: TRBJ2-3
CDR3: CASRSPLTDTQYF
DNA: TGTGCCAGTAGATCGCCTCTAACAGATACGCAGTATTTT

D: .
V: TRBV9
size: .
J: TRBJ2-1
CDR3: CASSVEAGNYNEQFF
DNA: TGTGCCAGCAGCGTAGAGGCGGGGAACTACAATGAGCAGTTCTTC

D: .
V: TRBV6-6
size: .
J: TRBJ1-2
CDR3: CASSRQVNYGYTF
DNA: TGTGCCAGCAGTAGACAGGTTAACTATGGCTACACCTTC

D: .
V: TRBV5-1
size: .
J: TRBJ1-4
CDR3: CASSLGGVLTTNEKLFF
DNA: TGCGCCAGCAGCTTGGGGGGGGTCCTTACAACTAATGAAAAACTGTTTTTT

D: TRBD1
V: TRBV4-3
size: .
J: TRBJ1-2
CDR3: CASSQDTDREEGYTF
DNA: TGCGCCAGCAGCCAAGATACAGACAGGGAAGAAGGCTACACCTTC

D: .
V: TRBV28
size: .
J: TRBJ1-2
CDR3: CASSFVSTGNYGYTF
DNA: TGTGCCAGCAGTTTTGTCTCTACGGGTAACTATGGCTACACCTTC

D: TRBD1
V: TRBV4-2
size: once
J: TRBJ2-6
CDR3: CASSLIGTGVLGANVLTF
DNA: TGTGCCAGCAGCCTAATTGGGACAGGGGTGCTTGGGGCCAACGTCCTGACTTTC

D: TRBD1
V: TRBV13
size: .
J: TRBJ2-7
CDR3: CASSLGWGTGGLGTYEQYF
DNA: TGTGCCAGCAGCTTAGGCTGGGGGACAGGGGGGCTCGGGACCTACGAGCAGTACTTC

D: .
V: TRBV30
size: few
J: TRBJ1-5
CDR3: CAWSVSGSNQPQHF
DNA: TGTGCCTGGAGTGTATCAGGGAGCAATCAGCCCCAGCATTTT

D: TRBD1
V: TRBV19
size: .
J: TRBJ2-7
CDR3: CASSPTGFYEQYF
DNA: TGTGCCAGTAGCCCGACAGGGTTCTACGAGCAGTACTTC

D: TRBD2
V: TRBV28
size: .
J: TRBJ2-1
CDR3: CASSSPRTSGRPSYNEQFF
DNA: TGTGCCAGCAGTTCCCCCAGGACTAGCGGGAGGCCCTCCTACAATGAGCAGTTCTTC

D: TRBD1
V: TRBV7-9
size: .
J: TRBJ2-7
CDR3: CASSTTGGLGDEQYF
DNA: TGTGCCAGCAGCACCACAGGGGGCTTAGGTGACGAGCAGTACTTC

D: .
V: TRBV27
size: few
J: TRBJ1-4
CDR3: CASSVKGVGKLFF
DNA: TGTGCCAGCAGCGTGAAAGGGGTAGGAAAACTGTTTTTT

D: .
V: TRBV14
size: .
J: TRBJ1-4
CDR3: CASSQLTTKLFF
DNA: TGTGCCAGCAGCCAATTGACTACAAAACTGTTTTTT

D: .
V: TRBV6-5
size: few
J: TRBJ2-3
CDR3: CASSYPLADTQYF
DNA: TGTGCCAGCAGTTACCCGCTAGCAGATACGCAGTATTTT

D: TRBD1
V: TRBV4-2
size: few
J: TRBJ1-2
CDR3: CASSQAEGQGARGYTF
DNA: TGTGCCAGCAGCCAAGCCGAGGGACAGGGGGCGCGGGGCTACACCTTC

D: .
V: TRBV29-1
size: few
J: TRBJ2-2
CDR3: CSVQRTVAGELFF
DNA: TGCAGCGTTCAAAGGACAGTAGCCGGGGAGCTGTTTTTT

D: .
V: TRBV5-1
size: .
J: TRBJ2-1
CDR3: CASSTERYSYNEQFF
DNA: TGCGCCAGCAGCACCGAGCGATACTCCTACAATGAGCAGTTCTTC

D: .
V: TRBV9
size: .
J: TRBJ1-1
CDR3: CASSVAHAADTEAFF
DNA: TGTGCCAGCAGCGTAGCACACGCCGCGGACACTGAAGCTTTCTTT

D: TRBD2
V: TRBV29-1
size: .
J: TRBJ2-5
CDR3: CSVVVLAGGETQYF
DNA: TGCAGCGTTGTAGTTCTAGCGGGAGGGGAGACCCAGTACTTC

D: .
V: TRBV19
size: once
J: TRBJ2-1
CDR3: CASSIVVAGEQFF
DNA: TGTGCCAGTAGTATAGTCGTAGCTGGTGAGCAGTTCTTC